What follows are 17 T cell receptor beta chains derived from one specimen sequenced in a study of cytomegalovirus exposure and HLA in healthy donors. Both 60 Vbeta primers and 13 Jbeta primers went into the PCR. Libraries were prepared by immunoSEQ multiplex PCR; TCRdb keeps only in-frame clonotypes and omits some of them. The sample lists about 150,000 clones; around 80% were seen once. Sequencing was performed on PBMCs. The receptors stem from a woman in her thirties or forties in good health and CMV-seropositive.

The chain uses TRBV2 and TRBJ1-5, with D perhaps TRBD1 (6 bases). Trimming took off 3 bases at V and 5 bases at J, with 14 bases between the two ends. The CDR3 is made up of 15 amino acids. Germline V gives CDR1 SNHLY, CDR2 FYNNEI. The CDR3 loop reads CASSEGFYRDQPQHF. The DNA of the CDR3 is TGTGCCAGCAGTGAGGGCTTTTACAGGGATCAGCCCCAGCATTTT. Based on the CDR3 plus reference TRBV2 and TRBJ1-5, the full variable domain is EPEVTQTPSHQVTQMGQEVILRCVPISNHLYFYWYRQILGQKVEFLVSFYNNEISEKSEIFDDQFSVERPDGSNFTLKIRSTKLEDSAMYFCASSEGFYRDQPQHFGDGTRLSIL.

The chain carries TRBV4-2 and TRBJ2-7; D possibly corresponds to TRBD2 (6 bases). V lost 1 base and J 3 bases, leaving 13 bases between the germline ends. Germline lookup yields CDR1 LGHNA and CDR2 YNFKEQ. This CDR3 contains 15 residues. The CDR3, as DNA: TGTGCCAGCAGCCAAGTATACCCGGGGGACTACGAGCAGTACTTC. It translates to CASSQVYPGDYEQYF.

Only a few counts were recorded for this clone. The rearrangement joins TRBV7-2 to TRBJ1-5; TRBD1 is a possible D gene (6 bases). This CDR3 is 15 amino acids long. The V end was cut by 5 bases, the J end by 6 bases, with 17 bases between. Germline lookup yields CDR1 SGHTA and CDR2 FQGNSA. The CDR3 nucleotides are TGTGCCAGCAGCCGCGCTACAGGGACGGGTCAGCCCCAGCATTTT. It yields the protein CASSRATGTGQPQHF.

The chain has TRBV11-2 and TRBJ2-7, with D possibly matching TRBD1 (6 bases). CDR3 length: 14 residues. With 6 bases removed from V and 1 base from J, the gap between germline ends came to 13 bases. Germline V gene data show CDR1 as SGHAT and CDR2 as FQNNGV. CDR3: CASSSNRVSYEQYF. For the CDR3, the DNA is TGTGCCAGCAGTTCGAACAGGGTATCCTACGAGCAGTACTTC.

On this clone: Relative to the germline gene, one junction end is altered; a read error may explain this. The CDR3 DNA reads TGTTCCAGCAGGTCCCAGGCCAACGTCCTGACTTTC. Protein product: CSSRSQANVLTF. V is TRBV7-9 and J is TRBJ2-6; no clear D. In germline, CDR1 is SEHNR, CDR2 FQNEAQ (reference sequence). This CDR3 is 12 amino acids long.

The V call is TRBV6-1, the J call TRBJ2-1, with 11 bases aligning to TRBD2. The CDR3 spans 15 residues. Looked up from germline, CDR1 is MNHNS and CDR2 is SASEGT. V lost 10 bases to trimming and J lost 8 bases; unmatched junction nucleotides: 13. The CDR3 DNA follows: TGTGCCATCCAGGAGATAGCGGGGGGGCCAGATGAGCAGTTCTTC. Amino acid sequence: CAIQEIAGGPDEQFF.

The gene calls are TRBV5-1 and TRBJ2-1, with 9 positions matching TRBD2. Looked up from germline, CDR1 is SGHRS and CDR2 is YFSETQ. The V gene end was trimmed by 4 bases and the J gene end by 3 bases; junction bases not matched to a gene: 2. This CDR3 is 14 amino acids long. The CDR3 region is CASSQTSGYNEQFF. CDR3 in DNA: TGCGCCAGCAGCCAGACTAGCGGCTACAATGAGCAGTTCTTC.

This clone occurred a few times. V is TRBV6-1 and J is TRBJ1-1, with 7 bases that match TRBD1. Unmatched junction bases numbered 9, after V lost 5 bases and J lost 6 bases. The CDR3 extends over 14 amino acids. Germline CDR1 reads MNHNS; CDR2 reads SASEGT. CDR3 residues: CASSLKEGGPEAFF. The CDR3, as DNA: TGTGCCAGCAGTCTAAAGGAAGGGGGCCCTGAAGCTTTCTTT.

The chain carries TRBV5-6 and TRBJ2-3; 11 bases match TRBD2. The J segment lost 4 bases and the V segment lost 3 bases, leaving 7 bases of the junction unmatched. Germline assignment: CDR1 SGHDT and CDR2 YYEEEE. The CDR3 has 16 amino acids. The chain's CDR3 is CASSSLAGGKSDTQYF. The CDR3 bases are TGTGCCAGCAGCTCCTTAGCGGGAGGGAAATCAGATACGCAGTATTTT.

V and J are TRBV5-3 and TRBJ2-7, with 7 nucleotides matching TRBD1. TRBV5-3 falls under the ORF class, with uncertain function. J gave up 0 bases and V 5 bases, and 2 bases lay outside the gene matches. The CDR3 covers 13 residues. The CDR3 DNA follows: TGTGCCAGAAGGGGACAGAACTCCTACGAGCAGTACTTC. It yields the protein CARRGQNSYEQYF.

In DNA form, the CDR3 reads TGTGCCAGTAGTATGGAGACAGGGTTCTCCTACGAGCAGTACTTC. Translation: CASSMETGFSYEQYF. This rearrangement joins TRBV19 to TRBJ2-7, with TRBD1 matching over 7 bases. This CDR3 has 15 residues. Germline loops: CDR1 LNHDA, CDR2 SQIVND (reference sequence). The V gene end was trimmed by 3 bases and the J gene end by 0 bases; junction bases not matched to a gene: 5.

A single count supports this clone. V usage is TRBV6-1 and J usage is TRBJ2-5; no clear D gene. TRBJ2-7 explains the end of the DNA better; the J call may be wrong. Germline CDR1 is MNHNS and CDR2 is SASEGT. The CDR3 runs 13 residues. CDR3 in amino acids: CASSELLPPEQYF. CDR3 coding DNA: TGTGCCAGCAGTGAACTACTACCACCCGAGCAGTACTTC.

J is TRBJ2-3 and V is TRBV6-5, with D tentatively TRBD2 (5 bases). With 6 bases removed from V and 0 bases from J, the gap between germline ends came to 10 bases. Germline V gene data show CDR1 as MNHEY and CDR2 as SVGAGI. CDR3 size: 14 residues. The CDR3 nucleotides read TGTGCCAGCAGCTACACGGGGAGCACAGATACGCAGTATTTT. This sequence encodes CASSYTGSTDTQYF.

With regard to this clone: Germline and junction disagree at one end, which may indicate a read error. The V call is TRBV30, the J call TRBJ1-4, with D perhaps TRBD1 (5 bases). The CDR3 spans 14 residues. The germline CDR1 and CDR2 sequences are GTSNPN and SVGIG (reference sequence). The CDR3 here is CARRRQGAAGKLFF. The CDR3 DNA is TGTGCCCGGAGGCGTCAGGGCGCAGCAGGAAAACTGTTTTTT.

This clone was seen a few times. The rearrangement links TRBV11-3 to TRBJ2-3; 11 bases agree with TRBD1. The CDR3 has 15 residues. Trimming at V came to 1 base and at J to 5 bases, leaving 2 bases not matched to a gene. CDR1 and CDR2 from the germline V gene are SGHNT and YENEEA. The CDR3 DNA follows: TGTGCCAGCAGCTTAGGGACAGGGGGCGAAGATACGCAGTATTTT. Translation gives CASSLGTGGEDTQYF.

This clone was counted only a few times. The rearrangement uses TRBV25-1 and TRBJ1-6, with a possible D match to TRBD1 (6 bases). V was pared by 5 bases and J by 15 bases, with 20 bases between. This CDR3 contains 14 residues. Germline CDR1 reads MGHDK; CDR2 reads SYGVNS. The CDR3 region is CASSTQNRDLHLHF. CDR3 DNA: TGTGCCAGCAGTACCCAGAACAGGGATTTACACCTCCACTTT.

The J gene is TRBJ2-5, the V gene TRBV7-9, with 9 bases matching TRBD2. V lost 5 bases and J lost 1; bases outside the gene matches: 5. Germline V gene lookup returns CDR1 SEHNR and CDR2 FQNEAQ (reference sequence). The CDR3 runs to 15 residues. The CDR3 protein is CASSPGAGGQETQYF. The DNA of the CDR3 is TGTGCCAGCAGCCCTGGAGCGGGAGGCCAAGAGACCCAGTACTTC. Based on the CDR3 plus reference TRBV7-9 and TRBJ2-5, the full variable domain is DTGVSQNPRHKITKRGQNVTFRCDPISEHNRLYWYRQTLGQGPEFLTYFQNEAQLEKSRLLSDRFSAERPKGSFSTLEIQRTEQGDSAMYLCASSPGAGGQETQYFGPGTRLLVL.